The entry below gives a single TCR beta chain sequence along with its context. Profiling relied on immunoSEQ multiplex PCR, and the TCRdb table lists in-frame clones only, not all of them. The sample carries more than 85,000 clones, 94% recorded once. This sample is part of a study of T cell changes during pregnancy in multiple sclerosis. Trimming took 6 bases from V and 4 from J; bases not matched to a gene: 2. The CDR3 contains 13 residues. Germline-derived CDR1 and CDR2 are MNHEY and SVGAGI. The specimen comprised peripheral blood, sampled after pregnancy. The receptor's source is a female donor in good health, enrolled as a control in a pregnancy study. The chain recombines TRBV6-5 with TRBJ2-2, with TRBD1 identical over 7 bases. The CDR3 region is CASRQGFTGELFF. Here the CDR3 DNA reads TGTGCCAGCAGACAGGGGTTCACCGGGGAGCTGTTTTTT.